This section outlines one T cell receptor (beta chain) sequence together with its context. The antigen remains undetermined. Other nucleotide sequences in the sample specify the same CDR3. The source of the sample is a study of OX40 agonist ivuxolimab in advanced cancers. Turning to the study itself: Ivuxolimab is an agonistic anti-OX40 (CD134) antibody, and patients were treated with it. Study findings and constraints: CD8+ T cells were the subset that, on average, had more expanded clones than CD4+.

Here immunoSEQ multiplex PCR was the method, and the copy in TCRdb shows in-frame clones only, minus some. The data contain tens of thousands of clones, around 92% of them singletons. The length of the CDR3 is 12 residues. Per germline, CDR1 GTSNPN and CDR2 SVGIG (reference sequence). Trimming cost V 0 bases and J 2 bases, with 4 bases left between them. This sample comprised CD4+ or CD8+ T cells sorted from blood, obtained in a trial of the OX40 agonist ivuxolimab. This chain uses TRBV30 with TRBJ2-5; unclear D gene. This clonotype was sampled from an adult with an advanced solid tumor such as melanoma, head and neck, liver or kidney cancer. This chain's CDR3 is CAWSVFQETQYF. The CDR3 DNA follows: TGTGCCTGGAGTGTATTTCAAGAGACCCAGTACTTC.